The entry below gives a single T cell receptor (beta chain) sequence along with its context. The record originates from a study of blood T cell repertoires in COVID-19. Profiled with immunoSEQ multiplex PCR; TCRdb holds only in-frame clones, not every one. The sample has roughly 200,000 clones; roughly 88% are singletons. V gave up 7 bases and J gave up 11 bases, with 17 bases separating them. There are 12 residues in the CDR3. From germline, CDR1 is SNHLY and CDR2 FYNNEI. The specimen sequenced was PBMCs or T cells enriched from blood (not recorded which). The chain uses TRBV2 and TRBJ1-1; no definite D call. The receptor comes from a woman between 40 and 50 years old with acute COVID-19. CDR3 loop: CASIGPGSRAFF. The DNA for the CDR3 is TGTGCCAGCATTGGACCGGGGTCTCGGGCTTTCTTT.